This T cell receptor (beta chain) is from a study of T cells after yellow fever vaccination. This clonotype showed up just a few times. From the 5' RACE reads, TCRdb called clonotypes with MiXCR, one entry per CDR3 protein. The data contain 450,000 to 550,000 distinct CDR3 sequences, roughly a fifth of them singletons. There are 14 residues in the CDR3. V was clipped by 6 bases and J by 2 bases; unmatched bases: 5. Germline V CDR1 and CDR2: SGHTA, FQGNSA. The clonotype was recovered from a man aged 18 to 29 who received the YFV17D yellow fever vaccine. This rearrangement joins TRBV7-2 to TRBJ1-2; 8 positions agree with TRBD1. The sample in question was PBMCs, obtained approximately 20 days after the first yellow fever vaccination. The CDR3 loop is CASRVDRANYGYTF. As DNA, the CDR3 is TGTGCCAGCAGGGTGGACAGGGCCAACTATGGCTACACCTTC. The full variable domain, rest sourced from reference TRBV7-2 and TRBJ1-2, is GAGVSQSPSNKVTEKGKDVELRCDPISGHTALYWYRQSLGQGLEFLIYFQGNSAPDKSGLPSDRFSAERTGGSVSTLTIQRTQQEDSAVYLCASRVDRANYGYTFGSGTRLTVV.